These 12 T cell receptor beta chains were sequenced from one sample in a study of T cell changes during pregnancy in multiple sclerosis. Only in-frame clones appear in the TCRdb table, and some are missing; sequencing was by immunoSEQ multiplex PCR. The repertoire holds 90,000 or so clones, with around 90% as singletons. This sample comprised PBMCs, obtained in the first trimester of pregnancy. Source of these receptors: a female donor in good health, serving as a control in a pregnancy study. Some clones in this sample may be carry-over from other donors' samples.

The V call is TRBV4-1, the J call TRBJ2-1; maybe TRBD1 (6 bases). Germline CDR1 is MGHRA and CDR2 is YSYEKL. Trimming pared 0 bases from V and 13 bases from J, leaving 22 bases between. The CDR3 is 16 residues long. The CDR3 region is CASSQETGRLRGKQFF. In DNA form, the CDR3 reads TGCGCCAGCAGCCAAGAAACAGGGAGACTAAGGGGTAAACAGTTCTTC.

Concerning this clone: Other DNA sequences from this sample encode an identical CDR3 as well. The chain couples TRBV6-5 to TRBJ2-7, with TRBD1 matching over 7 bases. This CDR3 contains 14 residues. Per the germline V gene, CDR1 is MNHEY and CDR2 is SVGAGI. The V segment lost 10 bases and the J segment 1 base; nucleotides outside the gene matches: 10. The CDR3 loop is CATGDRVLSYEQYF. In nucleotides, the CDR3 is TGTGCCACCGGGGACAGAGTTTTGTCCTACGAGCAGTACTTC.

The gene calls are TRBV6-5 and TRBJ2-3; 9 nucleotides line up with TRBD2. The CDR3 runs to 15 residues. Germline-derived CDR1 and CDR2 are MNHEY and SVGAGI. V shed 4 bases and J 6 bases; nucleotides not matched to a gene: 8. The CDR3 spells CASSSLAGVRDTQYF. In DNA, the CDR3 is TGTGCCAGCAGTTCCTTAGCGGGAGTGAGGGATACGCAGTATTTT.

This clone occurred a few times. The chain carries TRBV7-9 and TRBJ1-6, with 7 bases aligning to TRBD1. The CDR3 is made up of 14 amino acids. Germline-derived CDR1 and CDR2 are SEHNR and FQNEAQ (reference sequence). J lost 11 bases, V lost 2 bases, and 6 bases had no gene match. The CDR3 coding sequence is TGTGCCAGCAGCTTACAGGGGGAAGGAACACCCCTCCACTTT. It encodes CASSLQGEGTPLHF.

CDR3 region: CASSLYSSYNEQFF. CDR3 DNA: TGTGCCAGCAGCTTGTACAGTTCCTACAATGAGCAGTTCTTC. The V call is TRBV5-6, the J call TRBJ2-1; no definite D call. Between the trimmed V and J ends, which lost 1 base and 1 base, there was a span of 6 bases. This CDR3 is built from 14 residues. Germline CDR1 SGHDT, CDR2 YYEEEE.

Concerning this clone: At one boundary the junction diverges from the germline segment, which might be a read error. The chain has TRBV28 and TRBJ1-5; D is perhaps TRBD1 (6 bases). Germline V gene sequence: CDR1 MDHEN, CDR2 SYDVKM. The CDR3 runs to 18 residues. The CDR3 is CAGSTQGTSSWPNQPQHF. The CDR3 DNA reads as TGTGCCGGCAGTACCCAGGGGACAAGCTCCTGGCCCAATCAGCCCCAGCATTTT. Filled out from reference TRBV28 and TRBJ1-5, the complete variable domain reads DVKVTQSSRYLVKRTGEKVFLECVQDMDHENMFWYRQDPGLGLRLIYFSYDVKMKEKGDIPEGYSVSREKKERFSLILESASTNQTSMYLCAGSTQGTSSWPNQPQHFGDGTRLSIL.

This chain uses TRBV12-5 with TRBJ1-6; D ambiguous. CDR1 and CDR2 from the germline V gene are LGHNT and FRNRAP. The CDR3 is 13 residues long. CDR3: CANSNSSNSPLHF. The CDR3 DNA follows: TGTGCAAACTCCAACAGCTCGAATTCACCCCTCCACTTT. Full variable domain (missing parts from reference TRBV12-5 and TRBJ1-6): DARVTQTPRHKVTEMGQEVTMRCQPILGHNTVFWYRQTMMQGLELLAYFRNRAPLDDSGMPKDRFSAEMPDATLATLKIQPSEPRDSAVYFCANSNSSNSPLHFGNGTRLTVT.

The chain uses TRBV25-1 and TRBJ2-7; 7 bases are shared with TRBD2. The junction had 12 bases not matched to a gene; V was cut back by 1 base and J by 9 bases. The length of the CDR3 is 15 residues. Per germline, CDR1 MGHDK and CDR2 SYGVNS. Written as DNA, the CDR3 is TGTGCCAGCAGTGAATCGGTTATCTGGGGGGGAGGGCAGTACTTC. Its protein is CASSESVIWGGGQYF.

The rearrangement uses TRBV7-3 and TRBJ1-1; D gene unclear. Per germline, CDR1 SGHTA and CDR2 FQGTGA. Trimming took 1 base from V and 4 from J, leaving 10 bases between them. CDR3 length equals 14 residues. CDR3 residues: CASSLMGSGTEAFF. In DNA, the CDR3 is TGTGCCAGCAGCTTAATGGGTAGCGGCACTGAAGCTTTCTTT.

The gene calls are TRBV6-4 and TRBJ2-3; 10 positions agree with TRBD2. Germline trimming cut 5 bases from V and 2 bases from J; bases unmatched to any gene: 1. The CDR3 runs to 14 residues. Germline V lookup: CDR1 MRHNA, CDR2 SNTAGT. The CDR3, as DNA: TGTGCCAGCAGTAGCGGGGGGGCCACAGATACGCAGTATTTT. Residues: CASSSGGATDTQYF.

This clone showed up just a few times. The chain employs TRBV29-1 and TRBJ1-1; D ambiguous. This CDR3 has 10 residues. Germline V lookup: CDR1 SQVTM, CDR2 ANQGSEA. Trimming cost V 7 bases and J 7 bases, with 10 bases left between them. CDR3 sequence reads: CSDGGLEAFF. The CDR3 DNA is TGCAGCGACGGAGGGCTTGAAGCTTTCTTT. The variable domain in full, with the rest retrieved from reference TRBV29-1 and TRBJ1-1, is SAVISQKPSRDICQRGTSLTIQCQVDSQVTMMFWYRQQPGQSLTLIATANQGSEATYESGFVIDKFPISRPNLTFSTLTVSNMSPEDSSIYLCSDGGLEAFFGQGTRLTVV.

The DNA for the CDR3 is TGTGCCAGCAGTGAATCCGGGAGTCCTGGAGAACTAGCCAAAAACATTCAGTACTTC. Translating gives CASSESGSPGELAKNIQYF. The chain combines TRBV6-1 with TRBJ2-4; D is perhaps TRBD2 (6 bases). Germline lookup yields CDR1 MNHNS and CDR2 SASEGT. Trimming stripped 2 bases from V and 0 bases from J, with 20 bases between. The CDR3 totals 19 residues.